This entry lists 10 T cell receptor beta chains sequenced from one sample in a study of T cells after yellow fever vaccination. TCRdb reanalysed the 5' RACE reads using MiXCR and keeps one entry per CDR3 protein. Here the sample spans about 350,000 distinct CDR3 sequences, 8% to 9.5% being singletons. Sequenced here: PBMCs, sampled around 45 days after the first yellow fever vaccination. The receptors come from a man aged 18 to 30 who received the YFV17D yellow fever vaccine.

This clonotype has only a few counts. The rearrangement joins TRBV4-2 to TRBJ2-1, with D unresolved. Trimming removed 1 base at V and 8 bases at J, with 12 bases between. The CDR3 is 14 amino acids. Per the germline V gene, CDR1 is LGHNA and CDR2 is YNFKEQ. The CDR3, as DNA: TGTGCCAGCAGCCAAGTCCCCCTTAGGGATGAGCAGTTCTTC. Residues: CASSQVPLRDEQFF.

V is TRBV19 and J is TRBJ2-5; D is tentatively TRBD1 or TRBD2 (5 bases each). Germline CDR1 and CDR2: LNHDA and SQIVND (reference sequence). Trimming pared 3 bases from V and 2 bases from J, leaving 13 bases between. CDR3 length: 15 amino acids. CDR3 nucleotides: TGTGCCAGTAGTATGGGGGAACAGACTCAAGAGACCCAGTACTTC. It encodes CASSMGEQTQETQYF.

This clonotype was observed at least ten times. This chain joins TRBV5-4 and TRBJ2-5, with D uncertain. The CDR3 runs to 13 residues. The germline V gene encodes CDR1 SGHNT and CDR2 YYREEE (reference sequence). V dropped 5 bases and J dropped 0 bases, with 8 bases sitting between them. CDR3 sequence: CASSGENQETQYF. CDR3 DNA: TGTGCCAGCAGTGGAGAGAACCAAGAGACCCAGTACTTC.

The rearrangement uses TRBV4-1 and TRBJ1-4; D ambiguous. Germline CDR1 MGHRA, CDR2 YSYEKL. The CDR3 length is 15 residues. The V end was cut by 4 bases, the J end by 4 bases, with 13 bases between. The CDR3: CASSPPNGLNEKLFF. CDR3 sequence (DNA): TGCGCCAGCAGCCCCCCAAACGGGCTTAATGAAAAACTGTTTTTT.

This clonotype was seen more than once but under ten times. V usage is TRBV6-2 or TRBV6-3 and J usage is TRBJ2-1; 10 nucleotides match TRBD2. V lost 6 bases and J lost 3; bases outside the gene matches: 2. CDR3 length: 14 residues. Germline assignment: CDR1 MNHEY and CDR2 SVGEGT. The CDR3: CASSGTSDYNEQFF. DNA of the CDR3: TGTGCCAGCAGCGGGACTAGCGACTACAATGAGCAGTTCTTC.

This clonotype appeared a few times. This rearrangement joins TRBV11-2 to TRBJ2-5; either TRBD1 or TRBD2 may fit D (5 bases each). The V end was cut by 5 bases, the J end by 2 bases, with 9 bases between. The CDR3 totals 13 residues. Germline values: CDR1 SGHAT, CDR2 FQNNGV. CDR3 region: CASSEGRQETQYF. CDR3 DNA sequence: TGTGCCAGCAGCGAGGGGCGGCAAGAGACCCAGTACTTC.

The CDR3 bases are TGTGCCAGCAGCCCCCGATCCCCAAGGGGAGAAGCTTTCTTT. Its translation is CASSPRSPRGEAFF. The chain combines TRBV3-1 with TRBJ1-1; possible D gene TRBD1, 5 bases. CDR3 length: 14 amino acids. CDR1 is LGHDT, CDR2 YNNKEL, per germline (reference sequence). Deletions cut 4 bases from V and 8 bases from J, with 17 bases between.

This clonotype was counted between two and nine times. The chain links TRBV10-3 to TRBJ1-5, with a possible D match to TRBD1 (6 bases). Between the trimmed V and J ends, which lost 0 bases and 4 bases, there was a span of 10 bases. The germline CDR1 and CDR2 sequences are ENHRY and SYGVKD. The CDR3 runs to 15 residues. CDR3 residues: CAISESNGQNQPQHF. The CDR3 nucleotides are TGTGCCATCAGTGAGTCCAACGGACAGAATCAGCCCCAGCATTTT.

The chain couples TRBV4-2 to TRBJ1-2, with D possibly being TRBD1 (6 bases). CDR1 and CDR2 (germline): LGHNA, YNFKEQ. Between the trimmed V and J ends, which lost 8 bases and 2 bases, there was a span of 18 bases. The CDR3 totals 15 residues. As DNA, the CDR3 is TGTGCCAGCCTGGGGGGCACCGTCGTGAACTATGGCTACACCTTC. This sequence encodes CASLGGTVVNYGYTF.

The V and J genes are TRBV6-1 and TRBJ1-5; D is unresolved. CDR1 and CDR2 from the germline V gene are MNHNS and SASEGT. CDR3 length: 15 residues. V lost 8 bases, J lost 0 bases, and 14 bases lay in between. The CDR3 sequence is CASAKGLHSNQPQHF. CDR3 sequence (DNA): TGTGCCAGCGCCAAGGGCCTCCATAGCAATCAGCCCCAGCATTTT.